This T cell receptor (beta chain) was recovered during a study of low-dose radiotherapy and immunotherapy resistance in tumors. Documented time point: after trial treatment. The treatment is: LDRT plus nivolumab, ipilimumab, low-dose cyclophosphamide and aspirin (RACIN trial). Primers targeting TRAV and TRBV primed first-strand cDNA, covering alpha and beta chains. The authors amplified TCRs for 20 PCR cycles with a constant-region primer and a V-primer adapter. Amplification (by in vitro transcription) was performed on isolated mRNA. TCRdb re-analysed the reads in MiXCR, keeping a single row per CDR3 protein. The sample includes tens of thousands of distinct CDR3 sequences, roughly 20% of them seen just once. In this sample, this clonotype turned up many times. CDR3 length: 15 amino acids.

Here the sequenced sample was PBMCs, taken after low-dose radiotherapy plus immunotherapy. The chain uses TRBV21-1 and TRBJ1-6. TRBV21-1 counts as a pseudogene. The sequence came from a female donor with ovarian cancer. CDR3 protein: CASSKHSIAGSPLHF. Here the CDR3 DNA reads TGTGCCAGCAGCAAACATAGTATTGCGGGATCACCCCTCCACTTT.